Presented here are 20 T cell receptor beta chains from one specimen sequenced in a study of blood T cell repertoires in COVID-19. Repertoires were generated with immunoSEQ multiplex PCR, while TCRdb's copy carries only in-frame clones and drops some. Of about 59,000 clones in the sample, around 73% were seen once. Sample: peripheral blood. Every receptor here comes from a man aged 80 or over with acute or convalescent COVID-19.

The gene calls are TRBV21-1 and TRBJ1-2; whether TRBD1, the table's D call, matches the DNA was not checked. TRBV21-1 has pseudogene status. This CDR3 region has 17 residues. CDR3 in amino acids: CASSLPAHGQGIHGYTF. The CDR3, as DNA: TGTGCCAGCAGCTTGCCTGCCCACGGACAGGGGATTCATGGCTACACCTTC.

V and J are TRBV12-3 or TRBV12-4 and TRBJ1-2; D is perhaps TRBD1 (6 bases). The CDR3 has 13 residues. V was clipped by 6 bases and J by 4 bases, with 12 bases between them. CDR3 residues: CASSPDRIYGYTF. Here the CDR3 DNA reads TGTGCCAGCAGCCCCGACAGGATCTATGGCTACACCTTC.

The rearrangement joins TRBV11-3 to TRBJ2-3; 15 bases match TRBD2. The trim removed 3 bases at V and 6 bases at J, leaving 10 bases unmatched. Germline lookup yields CDR1 SGHNT and CDR2 YENEEA. The CDR3 covers 18 residues. The CDR3 coding sequence is TGTGCCAGCAGCTTGGGACTAGCGGGGGGCCGGGGGATGGATACGCAGTATTTT. This translates into CASSLGLAGGRGMDTQYF.

This clone was seen a single time. The chain links TRBV5-1 to TRBJ2-3; 7 bases agree with TRBD1. Looked up from germline, CDR1 is SGHRS and CDR2 is YFSETQ. CDR3 size: 15 residues. J was trimmed by 7 bases and V by 3 bases; bases with no gene match: 11. CDR3: CASSSTGIPSNTQYF. The CDR3 DNA follows: TGCGCCAGCAGCTCGACAGGGATACCTAGTAATACGCAGTATTTT.

This chain uses TRBV3-1 (or the pseudogene TRBV3-2) with TRBJ2-3; D is unclear. Germline CDR1 LGHDT, CDR2 YNNKEL (reference sequence). The CDR3 consists of 12 residues. V lost 4 bases and J lost 3, with 5 bases in between. CDR3 in DNA: TGTGCCAGCAGCCGGCTGACAGATACGCAGTATTTT. Translated: CASSRLTDTQYF.

This clone was seen a few times. The V gene is TRBV5-1, the J gene TRBJ1-3, with TRBD1 matching over 9 bases. Trimming at V came to 5 bases and at J to 2 bases, leaving 2 bases not matched to a gene. The CDR3 is 14 amino acids. Germline CDR1 and CDR2: SGHRS and YFSETQ. The CDR3 DNA sequence: TGCGCCAGCAGTTGGACAGGGGCTGGAAACACCATATATTTT. Amino acids: CASSWTGAGNTIYF.

This chain joins TRBV6-5 and TRBJ1-1; D possibly corresponds to TRBD1 (6 bases). The CDR3 consists of 11 residues. From germline, CDR1 is MNHEY and CDR2 SVGAGI. V gave up 2 bases and J gave up 11 bases, with 9 bases separating them. The CDR3 sequence: CASSYMGAAFF. The CDR3 bases are TGTGCCAGCAGTTACATGGGGGCGGCTTTCTTT.

The chain uses TRBV5-1 and TRBJ1-6; a weak D match, TRBD1 (5 bases). V was shortened by 0 bases and J by 12 bases, with 10 bases between the two germline ends. The length of the CDR3 is 13 residues. Germline V gives CDR1 SGHRS, CDR2 YFSETQ. The CDR3 protein is CASSLGQQGPLHF. CDR3 nucleotide sequence: TGCGCCAGCAGCTTGGGGCAGCAGGGACCCCTCCACTTT.

This chain uses TRBV6-5 with TRBJ1-6, with 7 nucleotides matching TRBD1. The ends lost 2 bases at V and 9 bases at J; junction bases unmatched: 10. CDR1 and CDR2 from the germline V gene are MNHEY and SVGAGI. This CDR3 spans 16 amino acids. This CDR3 is CASSYNNRGRGSPLHF. The CDR3 region has the DNA TGTGCCAGCAGTTACAATAACAGGGGCAGAGGTTCACCCCTCCACTTT.

This chain connects TRBV5-1 to TRBJ1-1; D not certain. The germline gives CDR1 SGHRS, CDR2 YFSETQ. The CDR3 runs 15 residues. The ends were cut back, 1 base at V and 1 base at J, with 11 bases in the middle. The CDR3: CASSLNGRENTEAFF. Here the CDR3 DNA reads TGCGCCAGCAGCTTGAATGGACGGGAGAACACTGAAGCTTTCTTT.

The CDR3, as DNA: TGTGCCAGCACCTATTCTGTGGGGAGCTCCTACGAGCAGTACTTC. This gives the protein CASTYSVGSSYEQYF. This rearrangement joins TRBV6-6 to TRBJ2-7; a weak D match, TRBD2 (5 bases). The CDR3 sequence is 15 residues long. V lost 7 bases to trimming and J lost 0 bases, with 16 bases between them. CDR1 and CDR2 (germline): MNHNY, SVGAGI (reference sequence).

The chain links TRBV7-2 to TRBJ2-5, with D hard to call. The CDR3 is 13 amino acids. The germline V and J ends were trimmed by 1 base and 5 bases, with 8 bases remaining between them. Germline V gene sequence: CDR1 SGHTA, CDR2 FQGNSA. CDR3 region: CASSLGLLETQYF. In DNA form, the CDR3 reads TGTGCCAGCAGCTTAGGTCTTTTGGAGACCCAGTACTTC.

The table lists this clone with a count of one. V is TRBV11-3 and J is TRBJ2-7; D is unclear. Trimming cost V 3 bases and J 7 bases, with 10 bases left between them. Germline CDR1 reads SGHNT; CDR2 reads YENEEA. The CDR3 contains 12 residues. The CDR3 region has the DNA TGTGCCAGCAGCTTCGGAGCGAGGGAGCAGTACTTC. Its translation is CASSFGAREQYF.

The chain employs TRBV3-1 (or the pseudogene TRBV3-2) and TRBJ2-7; 11 nucleotides line up with TRBD2. CDR3 length: 15 residues. Germline CDR1 and CDR2: LGHDT and YNNKEL (reference sequence). The V segment lost 5 bases and the J segment 1 base; nucleotides outside the gene matches: 4. The chain's CDR3 is CASSLAGGQSYEQYF. The CDR3 region has the DNA TGTGCCAGCAGCTTAGCGGGGGGGCAGTCCTACGAGCAGTACTTC.

The genes are TRBV2 and TRBJ1-1; D not resolved. The germline V gene encodes CDR1 SNHLY and CDR2 FYNNEI. V was cut by 6 bases and J by 1 base, with 9 bases left in between. The CDR3 runs 13 residues. The CDR3, as DNA: TGTGCCAGCAGACTGACACCGAACACTGAAGCTTTCTTT. It is translated as CASRLTPNTEAFF.

The V and J genes are TRBV6-5 and TRBJ2-3; 7 bases are shared with TRBD1. The trim removed 2 bases at V and 0 bases at J, leaving 5 bases unmatched. Per the germline V gene, CDR1 is MNHEY and CDR2 is SVGAGI. This CDR3 has 16 amino acids. The CDR3 DNA follows: TGTGCCAGCAGTTACCTCAGGGGGTCTAGCACAGATACGCAGTATTTT. This translates into CASSYLRGSSTDTQYF.

This chain links TRBV21-1 with TRBJ1-2; no DNA check was done on the table's D call, TRBD1. TRBV21-1 constitutes a pseudogene. The CDR3 is 14 residues long. The CDR3 region has the DNA TGTGCCAGCAGCAAAAACAGGGGTAACTATGGCTACACCTTC. Its translation: CASSKNRGNYGYTF.

The chain has TRBV6-4 and TRBJ2-5; tentative D call: TRBD2 (7 bases). CDR3 length: 16 amino acids. V lost 1 base, J lost 1 base, and 13 bases lay in between. The germline gives CDR1 MRHNA, CDR2 SNTAGT. This CDR3 reads CASSDWGGAVQETQYF. For the CDR3, the DNA is TGTGCCAGCAGTGACTGGGGGGGGGCCGTCCAAGAGACCCAGTACTTC.

The chain recombines TRBV9 with TRBJ1-3; D unclear. V was cut by 0 bases and J by 3 bases, with 7 bases left in between. This CDR3 contains 14 residues. From germline, CDR1 is SGDLS and CDR2 YYNGEE. The CDR3 here is CASSVGGNGNTIYF. The DNA of the CDR3 is TGTGCCAGCAGCGTAGGAGGAAATGGAAACACCATATATTTT.

The chain is built from TRBV5-1 and TRBJ1-2; a possible D gene is TRBD1 (6 bases). Germline lookup yields CDR1 SGHRS and CDR2 YFSETQ. The CDR3 runs to 13 residues. Trimming left V 4 bases short and J 6 bases short, with 13 bases between. DNA of the CDR3: TGCGCCAGCAGCCCGGACAGACTCGATGGCTACACCTTC. This codes for CASSPDRLDGYTF.